The source of this T cell receptor beta chain is a study of CD8 T cells in ankylosing spondylitis (dated by TCRdb to about 2017). Concerning the study at large: To find TCR variants linked to disease, the study profiled T cell receptor beta repertoires in ankylosing spondylitis patients and healthy donors. The whole study cohort included 90 to 120 healthy donors and 20 to 30 ankylosing spondylitis patients. Samples of peripheral blood were taken, and for ankylosing spondylitis patients, synovial fluid was collected as well. What the research found in general, with its limitations: The disease-linked clones had a CD8+ phenotype and were found at relatively low frequencies in peripheral blood. Blood from ankylosing spondylitis patients appeared to be characterized by a TCR beta motif composed of several highly homologous amino acid variants. According to the report, matched synovial fluid samples from ankylosing spondylitis patients were significantly enriched for the disease-linked clones. Some TCR beta motif variants had previously been reported in synovial fluid and blood of reactive arthritis patients, which suggested common disease-initiation mechanisms.

The instrument was an Illumina HiSeq 2500. Quantitative 5'-RACE with molecular barcodes was used to prepare TCR beta libraries. In the paper's pipeline: Disease-linked TCR variants were identified with a new computational method built on a probabilistic model of VDJ rearrangement. TCRdb trimmed the raw reads at Q25, called clones with MiXCR and kept productive beta chains. Rows with a matching CDR3 protein are joined into one entry that keeps the most common DNA and genes. These V and J calls derive from TCRdb rather than the authors' analysis. This sample has 350,000 to 550,000 distinct CDR3 sequences in its table, and roughly 26% of those were observed once. The top ten hold roughly 0.9% of the sample. As regards this clonotype: It has no known antigen specificity. Base qualities are missing; no much larger clone stands one base away.

Trimming takes 5 bases from V and 13 bases from J, and the germline ends sit 14 bases apart. From the cysteine through the phenylalanine, the CDR3 covers 11 amino acids. Only CDR3 DNA is held: 33 bases, read in frame from base 1. The sample taken for sequencing was blood, either unsorted or a sorted T cell fraction (not recorded which). The V and J genes are TRBV12-3 or TRBV12-4 and TRBJ1-2, with a tentative D gene TRBD1 over 5 matching bases. The receptor was derived from a male donor with ankylosing spondylitis. The CDR3 protein sequence reads: CASSLQGSFTF. The nucleotides read TGTGCCAGCAGTCTTCAGGGCTCGTTCACCTTC.